This T cell receptor beta chain was observed in a study of blood T cell repertoires in COVID-19. CDR3 length: 14 amino acids. Looked up from germline, CDR1 is SGHRS and CDR2 is YFSETQ. V gave up 1 base and J gave up 6 bases, with 12 bases separating them. The data were produced by immunoSEQ multiplex PCR, yet TCRdb's version contains in-frame clones alone and is incomplete. Seen here are under 150,000 clones, 85% to 90% observed once, and the top ten hold around 20%. The material sequenced was peripheral blood. The sequence was collected from a man aged 50 or older with active or convalescent COVID-19. V gene TRBV5-1 combines with J gene TRBJ2-3; D is perhaps TRBD2 (6 bases). DNA of the CDR3: TGCGCCAGCAGCTTGTGGCGGGAAGAGGATACGCAGTATTTT. Protein product: CASSLWREEDTQYF.